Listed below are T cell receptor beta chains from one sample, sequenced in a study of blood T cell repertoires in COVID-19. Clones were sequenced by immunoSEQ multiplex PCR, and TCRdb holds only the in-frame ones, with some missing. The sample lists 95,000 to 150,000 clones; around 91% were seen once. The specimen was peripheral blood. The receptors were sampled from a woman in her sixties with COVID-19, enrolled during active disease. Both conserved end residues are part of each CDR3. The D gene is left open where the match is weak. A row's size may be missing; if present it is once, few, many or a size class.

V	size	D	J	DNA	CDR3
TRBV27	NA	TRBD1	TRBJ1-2	TGTGCCAGCAGTGCACAGGGGGAGGGAGGCTACACCTTC	CASSAQGEGGYTF
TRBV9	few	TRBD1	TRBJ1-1	TGTGCCAGCAGCGAAACAGGGGTTTCCACTGAAGCTTTCTTT	CASSETGVSTEAFF
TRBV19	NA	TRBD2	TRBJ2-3	TGTGCCAGTAGCCTGATAGCGGGGGAGTGGGAGATACCAGATACGCAGTATTTT	CASSLIAGEWEIPDTQYF
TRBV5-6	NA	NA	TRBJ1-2	TGTGCCAGCAGCTTGTTAGACAAGAGAAACTATGGCTACACCTTC	CASSLLDKRNYGYTF
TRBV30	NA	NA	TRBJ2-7	TGTGCCTGGAGTAGAGGCGACTACGAGCAGTACTTC	CAWSRGDYEQYF
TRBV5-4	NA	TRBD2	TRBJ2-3	TGTGCCAGCAGCTTGGCTGCGGGGGGTCCAGATACGCAGTATTTT	CASSLAAGGPDTQYF
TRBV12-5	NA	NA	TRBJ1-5	TGTGCTAGTGGTTTGGTACTCGAGGGCCGGAGCAATCAGCCCCAGCATTTT	CASGLVLEGRSNQPQHF
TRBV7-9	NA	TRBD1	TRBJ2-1	TGTGCCAGCAGTCGGCAACGGGCCCCACGGGACAGGGAGAATGAGCAGTTCTTC	CASSRQRAPRDRENEQFF
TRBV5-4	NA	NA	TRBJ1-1	TGTGCCAGCAGCTTGGGTACGGGTTGGAACACTGAAGCTTTCTTT	CASSLGTGWNTEAFF
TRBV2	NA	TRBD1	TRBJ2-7	TGTGCCAGCAGTAAAGACAGGGGGGACTACGAGCAGTACTTC	CASSKDRGDYEQYF
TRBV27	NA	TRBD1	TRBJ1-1	TGTGCCAGCACCGCCCACAGACAGGGAAACACTGAAGCTTTCTTT	CASTAHRQGNTEAFF
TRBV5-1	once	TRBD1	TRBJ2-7	TGCGCCAGCAGCTTGGGAGCTACCGGGACAGACACCTACGAGCAGTACTTC	CASSLGATGTDTYEQYF
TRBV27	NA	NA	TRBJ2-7	TGTGCCAGCAGTTGGAACGCCCACCCCGGGACTCCGAGCTCCTACGAGCAGTACTTC	CASSWNAHPGTPSSYEQYF
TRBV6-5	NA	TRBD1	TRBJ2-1	TGTGCCAGCAGTCTTCAACAGGGGGCCTACAATGAGCAGTTCTTC	CASSLQQGAYNEQFF
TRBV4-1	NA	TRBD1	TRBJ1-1	TGCGCCAGCAGCCAAACCAGGGGGAACCCTGAAGCTTTCTTT	CASSQTRGNPEAFF
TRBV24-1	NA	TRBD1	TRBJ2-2	TGTGCCACCAGTGAAGACAGGGGGCTAGGTGACACCGGGGAGCTGTTTTTT	CATSEDRGLGDTGELFF
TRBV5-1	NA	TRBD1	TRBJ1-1	TGCGCCAGCAGCTTGGCAAGGGGCAGGGGGCAGGGTGAAGCTTTCTTT	CASSLARGRGQGEAFF
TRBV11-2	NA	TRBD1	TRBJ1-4	TGTGCCAGCAGCTTAGGACAGGGGGCCGGTTTTAGTGAAAAACTGTTTTTT	CASSLGQGAGFSEKLFF
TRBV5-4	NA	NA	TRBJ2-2	TGTGCCAGCAGCTACGATACAGGGATGGGCACCGGGGAGCTGTTTTTT	CASSYDTGMGTGELFF
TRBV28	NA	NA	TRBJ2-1	TGTGCCAGCAGTGACCGGGGAACAGGGTCGGTTCGGAATGAGCAGTTCTTC	CASSDRGTGSVRNEQFF
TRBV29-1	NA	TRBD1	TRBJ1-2	TGCAGCGTTGGGTCCCACAGGGGACCTATTTATGGCTACACCTTC	CSVGSHRGPIYGYTF
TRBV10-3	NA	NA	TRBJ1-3	TGTGCCATCAGTGATCCACTTATGGGAGACACCATATATTTT	CAISDPLMGDTIYF
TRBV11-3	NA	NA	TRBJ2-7	TGTGCCAGCAGCGCCCGGGGCTCCTACGAGCAGTACTTC	CASSARGSYEQYF
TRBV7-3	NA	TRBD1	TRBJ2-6	TGTGCCAGCAGCGGCGACAGGGGTGGGGCCAACGTCCTGACTTTC	CASSGDRGGANVLTF
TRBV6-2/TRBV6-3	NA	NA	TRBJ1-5	TGTGCCAGCAGTTACCCACCGGGGGGGGGACCATTGATGCCCCAGCATTTT	CASSYPPGGGPLMPQHF
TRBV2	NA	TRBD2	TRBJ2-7	TGTGCCAGCATGTTAGCGGGGGGATCCACCTACGAGCAGTACTTC	CASMLAGGSTYEQYF
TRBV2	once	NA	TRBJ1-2	TGTGCCAGCAGTTCGGGGGGAGACTATGGCTACACCTTC	CASSSGGDYGYTF
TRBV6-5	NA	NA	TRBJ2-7	TGTGCCAGCAGGTCTGGGCAGGATAACTCCTACGAGCAGTACTTC	CASRSGQDNSYEQYF
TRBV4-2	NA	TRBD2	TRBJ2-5	TGTGCCAGCAGCGGAGGGACTAGCGGACAAGAGACCCAGTACTTC	CASSGGTSGQETQYF
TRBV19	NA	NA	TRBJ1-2	TGTGCCAGTAGTCCTGGACAGAACTATGGCTACACCTTC	CASSPGQNYGYTF
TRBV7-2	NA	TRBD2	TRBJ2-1	TGTGCCAGCAGCTTAGCCGGGACTACATACAATGAGCAGTTCTTC	CASSLAGTTYNEQFF
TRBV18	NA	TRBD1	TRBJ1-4	TGTGCCAGCTCAGACCAGGGGGCCGGTAAACTGTTTTTT	CASSDQGAGKLFF
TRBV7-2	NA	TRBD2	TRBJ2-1	TGTGCCAGCAGCTTGGGACTAGCGGGGCAGGGTGAGCAGTTCTTC	CASSLGLAGQGEQFF
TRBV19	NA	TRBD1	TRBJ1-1	TGTGCCAGTAGTATCTACCCGGGACAGGGGAACACTGAAGCTTTCTTT	CASSIYPGQGNTEAFF
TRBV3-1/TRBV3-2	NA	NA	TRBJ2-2	TGTGCCAGCAGCCGAGGACTGACTAACACCGGGGAGCTGTTTTTT	CASSRGLTNTGELFF
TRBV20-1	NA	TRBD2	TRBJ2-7	TGCAGTGCTAGTTCGGGGGGTGAGCAGTACTTC	CSASSGGEQYF
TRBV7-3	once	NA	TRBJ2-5	TGTGCCAGCAGCTTAGGTGGTCGAGAACAAGAGACCCAGTACTTC	CASSLGGREQETQYF
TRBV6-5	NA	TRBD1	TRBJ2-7	TGTGCCAGCCGAGACCGGACAGGGGGCGAGCAGTACTTC	CASRDRTGGEQYF
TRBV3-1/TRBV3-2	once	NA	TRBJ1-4	TGTGCCAGCAGCCAAGAGAGGGTGGTTGGACGAAAACTGTTTTTT	CASSQERVVGRKLFF
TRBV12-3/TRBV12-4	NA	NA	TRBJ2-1	TGTGCCAGCAGTCAGGCTAATGAGCAGTTCTTC	CASSQANEQFF
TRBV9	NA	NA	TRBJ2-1	TGTGCCAGCAGCGTAGACCAGAGGGGGTTCCGGGATGAGCAGTTCTTC	CASSVDQRGFRDEQFF
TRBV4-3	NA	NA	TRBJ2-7	TGCGCCAGCAGCCAAGCAGGAGGGGCTTCCTACGAGCAGTACTTC	CASSQAGGASYEQYF
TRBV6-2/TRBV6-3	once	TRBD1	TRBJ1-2	TGTGCCAGCAGTTCCGGGACAGGGTTATACTATGGCTACACCTTC	CASSSGTGLYYGYTF
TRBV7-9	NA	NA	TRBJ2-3	TGTGCCAGCAGCTTGACAGATAGCACAGATACGCAGTATTTT	CASSLTDSTDTQYF
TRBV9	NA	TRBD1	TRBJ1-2	TGTGCCAGCAGCTCGACGTCGGGACAGGGGGATGGCTACACCTTC	CASSSTSGQGDGYTF
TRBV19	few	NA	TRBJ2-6	TGTGCCAGTAGTATTTGGGGGCGCTCTGGGGCCAACGTCCTGACTTTC	CASSIWGRSGANVLTF
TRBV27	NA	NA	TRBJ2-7	TGTGCCAGCAGTTTAGCAGCAGGAAACGAGCAGTACTTC	CASSLAAGNEQYF
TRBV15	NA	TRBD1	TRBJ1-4	TGTGCCACCAGCAAGGACAGGGGACAGGAAAAACTGTTTTTT	CATSKDRGQEKLFF
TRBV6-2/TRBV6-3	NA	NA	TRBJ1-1	TGTGCCAGCAGTTACCGCGTGGACACAATGAACACTGAAGCTTTCTTT	CASSYRVDTMNTEAFF
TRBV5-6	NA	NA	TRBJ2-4	TGTGCCAGCAGCTACCGACTAGTAGCCAAAAACATTCAGTACTTC	CASSYRLVAKNIQYF
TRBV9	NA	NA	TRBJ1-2	TGTGCCAGCAGCTCCACAGGAGACCGGGAGTCGAATGGCTACACCTTC	CASSSTGDRESNGYTF